The present T cell receptor beta chain was sequenced within a study of Ad26.COV2.S vaccination and SARS-CoV-2 variants. Study-level background: The donor belonged to the COV1001 Ad26.COV2.S trial arm. Dosing was one shot or two shots 56 days apart.

Using immunoSEQ multiplex PCR, the repertoire was profiled, and TCRdb retains in-frame clones only, with some absent. The sample lists roughly 350,000 clones, 88% occurring once. Study-level findings and limits: Analytic work on TCR breadth and depth might have understated the full extent of total T cell responses.

This clone was recorded once. The antigen is unknown. Specified treatment: 19 received Ad26.COV2.S at low or high dose, single or two shots; five or six received placebo; per-sample allocation not given. The study sampled participants on day 63 after the first vaccine or placebo injection. SARS-CoV-2 spike from the Wuhan strain was encoded by the vaccine, an Ad26 vector. Deletions cut 3 bases from V and 6 bases from J, with 15 bases between. The CDR3 consists of 16 residues. Germline V gives CDR1 MNHEY, CDR2 SMNVEV (reference sequence). This chain links TRBV27 with TRBJ1-6; a possible D gene is TRBD1 (5 bases). The source of this sequence is a person between 18 and 65 years old who received the Ad26.COV2.S COVID-19 vaccine or a placebo. The sample in question was peripheral blood, obtained in a trial of Ad26.COV2.S vaccine versus placebo. CDR3 sequence reads: CASSLSPAGLNSPLHF. CDR3 DNA sequence: TGTGCCAGCAGTTTGTCGCCCGCGGGACTTAATTCACCCCTCCACTTT.